Sequencing of this T cell receptor beta chain was carried out in a study of T cell responses to AZD1222 COVID-19 vaccine. Study-wide points: Spike-specific TCR breadth and depth went up after people got two AZD1222 doses. Seropositive status at baseline applied to only five or six AZD1222 recipients. Mapped onto spike, vaccine-associated CD4 TCRs spanned it and were dominant at 160-218 and 743-854.

The length of the CDR3 is 14 residues. Germline-derived CDR1 and CDR2 are LGHDT and YNNKEL (reference sequence). V shed 2 bases and J shed 6 bases, with 13 bases lying between them. Pooling of second doses given at about 4 or about 12 weeks was done. Sequencing was performed with immunoSEQ multiplex PCR; in TCRdb, only in-frame clones are kept and a portion is missing. The data hold 160,000 or so clones, with about 90% observed a single time. Turning to this clone: Its antigen remains unidentified.

This clonotype was obtained from an adult who received the AZD1222 COVID-19 vaccine. The input for sequencing was peripheral blood, taken 28 days after the second AZD1222 dose. This chain connects TRBV3-1 (or the pseudogene TRBV3-2) to TRBJ1-2; D not resolved. CDR3 region: CASSQRVRRDGYTF. DNA for the CDR3: TGTGCCAGCAGCCAAAGGGTCCGGAGGGATGGCTACACCTTC.